This record covers a single T cell receptor beta chain. Repertoires were generated with immunoSEQ multiplex PCR, while TCRdb's copy carries only in-frame clones and drops some. The sample includes 700,000 or so clones, 70% to 90% of them seen just once. This specimen belongs to a study of shared T cell receptors in the human thymus. These data were also filed under a second study, of human thymus T cells.

Sequencing was performed on thymocytes. The sequence derives from a girl under three years old with a congenital heart defect.

For the CDR3, the DNA is TGTGCCAGCAGCTTCGGACAGGGGGCCCATTCTGGAAACACCATATATTTT. Protein product: CASSFGQGAHSGNTIYF. This chain links TRBV11-2 with TRBJ1-3, with 11 bases that match TRBD1. After removal of 3 bases from V and 1 base from J, the junction contained 5 bases not matched to a gene. This CDR3 contains 17 residues. Per the germline V gene, CDR1 is SGHAT and CDR2 is FQNNGV.